The sequence of this T cell receptor (beta chain) was determined in a study of blood T cell repertoires in COVID-19. TCRdb's table, derived via immunoSEQ multiplex PCR, lists solely in-frame clones and lacks some. The repertoire consists of tens of thousands of clones, with more than 70% occurring once and the leading ten covering over 11%. Looked up from germline, CDR1 is SGHRS and CDR2 is YFSETQ. This CDR3 is 15 amino acids long. The J segment lost 2 bases and the V segment lost 4 bases, leaving 6 bases of the junction unmatched. The sample consisted of peripheral blood. The chain joins TRBV5-1 to TRBJ2-3, with 8 bases matching TRBD1. The source of this sequence is a human donor in a cohort sampled during active COVID-19. The CDR3 DNA is TGCGCCAGCAGCACGGGACAGGCCAACACAGATACGCAGTATTTT. This encodes CASSTGQANTDTQYF.